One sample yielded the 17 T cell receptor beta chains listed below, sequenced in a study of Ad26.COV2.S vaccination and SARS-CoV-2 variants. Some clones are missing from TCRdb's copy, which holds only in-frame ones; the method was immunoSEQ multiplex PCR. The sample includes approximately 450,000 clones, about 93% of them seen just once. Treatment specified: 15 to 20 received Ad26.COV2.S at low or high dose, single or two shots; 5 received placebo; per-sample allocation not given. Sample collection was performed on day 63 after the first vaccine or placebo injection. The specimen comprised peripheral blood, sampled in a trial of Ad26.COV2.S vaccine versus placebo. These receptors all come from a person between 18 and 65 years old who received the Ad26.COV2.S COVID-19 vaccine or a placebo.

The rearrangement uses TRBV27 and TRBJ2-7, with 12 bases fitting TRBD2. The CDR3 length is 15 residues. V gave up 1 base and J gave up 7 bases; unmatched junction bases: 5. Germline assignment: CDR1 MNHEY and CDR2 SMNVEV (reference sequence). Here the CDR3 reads CASSLFLAGGVEQYF. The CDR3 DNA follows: TGTGCCAGCAGTTTATTTCTAGCGGGAGGGGTTGAGCAGTACTTC.

Here the CDR3 DNA reads TGTGCCAGCAGCTTATTACTAGCGGGAGTAGATACGCAGTATTTT. Protein sequence: CASSLLLAGVDTQYF. The chain carries TRBV5-4 and TRBJ2-3; 11 bases are a match to TRBD2. Germline V gives CDR1 SGHNT, CDR2 YYREEE (reference sequence). CDR3 length equals 15 residues. Losses at the gene ends were 2 bases for V and 5 bases for J; bases not matched to a gene: 4.

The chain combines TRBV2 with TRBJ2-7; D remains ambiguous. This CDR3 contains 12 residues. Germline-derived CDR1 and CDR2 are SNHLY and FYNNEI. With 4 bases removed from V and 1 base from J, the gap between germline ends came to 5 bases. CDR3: CASSGESYEQYF. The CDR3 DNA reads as TGTGCCAGCAGTGGCGAGTCCTACGAGCAGTACTTC.

This chain's CDR3 is CSVEDPRADARSYNEQFF. DNA of the CDR3: TGCAGCGTTGAAGACCCCAGGGCGGACGCGCGGTCGTACAATGAGCAGTTCTTC. The V and J genes are TRBV29-1 and TRBJ2-1; perhaps TRBD1 as D (5 bases). Looked up from germline, CDR1 is SQVTM and CDR2 is ANQGSEA. Trimming cost V 0 bases and J 4 bases, with 22 bases left between them. The CDR3 is 18 residues long.

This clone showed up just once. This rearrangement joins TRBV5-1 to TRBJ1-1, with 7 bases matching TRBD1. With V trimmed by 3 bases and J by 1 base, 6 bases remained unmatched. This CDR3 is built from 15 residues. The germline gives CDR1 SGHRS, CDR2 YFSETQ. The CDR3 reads CASSYRQGRNTEAFF. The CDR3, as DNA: TGCGCCAGCAGCTACCGACAGGGCCGGAACACTGAAGCTTTCTTT.

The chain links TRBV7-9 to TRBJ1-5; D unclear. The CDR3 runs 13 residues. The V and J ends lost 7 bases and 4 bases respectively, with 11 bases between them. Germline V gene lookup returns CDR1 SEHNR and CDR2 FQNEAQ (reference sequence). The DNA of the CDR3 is TGTGCCAGCACCTTTGGAGGGAATCAGCCCCAGCATTTT. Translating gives CASTFGGNQPQHF.

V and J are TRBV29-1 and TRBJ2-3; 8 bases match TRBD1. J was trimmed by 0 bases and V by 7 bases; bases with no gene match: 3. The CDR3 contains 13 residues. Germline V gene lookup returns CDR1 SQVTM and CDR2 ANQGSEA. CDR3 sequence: CSAWTGSTDTQYF. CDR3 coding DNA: TGCAGCGCCTGGACAGGGAGCACAGATACGCAGTATTTT.

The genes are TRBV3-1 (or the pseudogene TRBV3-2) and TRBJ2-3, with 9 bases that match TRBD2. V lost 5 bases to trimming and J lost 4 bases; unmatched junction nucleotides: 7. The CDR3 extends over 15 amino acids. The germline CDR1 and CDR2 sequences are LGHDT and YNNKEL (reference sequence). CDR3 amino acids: CASSMAGGPSDTQYF. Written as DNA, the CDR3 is TGTGCCAGCAGCATGGCGGGAGGGCCGTCAGATACGCAGTATTTT.

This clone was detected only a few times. CDR3 residues: CASSRAGTIGYNEQFF. DNA of the CDR3: TGTGCCAGCAGCAGAGCCGGGACTATCGGGTACAATGAGCAGTTCTTC. This chain uses TRBV5-6 with TRBJ2-1; 7 bases line up with TRBD2. The V segment lost 4 bases and the J segment 4 bases; nucleotides outside the gene matches: 11. Germline lookup yields CDR1 SGHDT and CDR2 YYEEEE. The CDR3 has 16 residues.

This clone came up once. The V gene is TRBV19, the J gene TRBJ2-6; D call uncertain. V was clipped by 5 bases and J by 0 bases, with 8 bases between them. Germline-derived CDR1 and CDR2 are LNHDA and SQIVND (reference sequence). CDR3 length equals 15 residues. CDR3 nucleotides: TGTGCCAGTAGTCGAAGAACCTCTGGGGCCAACGTCCTGACTTTC. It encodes CASSRRTSGANVLTF.

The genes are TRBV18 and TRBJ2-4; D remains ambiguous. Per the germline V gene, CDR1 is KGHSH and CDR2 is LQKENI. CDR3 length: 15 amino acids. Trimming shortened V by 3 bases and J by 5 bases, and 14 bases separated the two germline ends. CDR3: CASSPDPPGQNIQYF. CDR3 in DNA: TGTGCCAGCTCACCCGACCCCCCAGGCCAAAACATTCAGTACTTC.

DNA for the CDR3: TGTGCCAGCAGCTTAGGGACAGGGGGCACCGGGGAGCTGTTTTTT. Translating gives CASSLGTGGTGELFF. The chain couples TRBV11-3 to TRBJ2-2; TRBD1 agrees at 10 bases. Germline CDR1 is SGHNT and CDR2 is YENEEA. Trimming removed 1 base from V and 4 bases from J; junction bases left unmatched: 0. This CDR3 is 15 amino acids long.

This CDR3 is CAWSAVTEQFF. The CDR3 DNA reads TGTGCCTGGAGTGCGGTGACTGAGCAGTTCTTC. This chain uses TRBV30 with TRBJ2-1; D unresolved. In germline, CDR1 is GTSNPN, CDR2 SVGIG (reference sequence). V shed 1 base and J shed 9 bases, with 7 bases lying between them. The CDR3 contains 11 residues.

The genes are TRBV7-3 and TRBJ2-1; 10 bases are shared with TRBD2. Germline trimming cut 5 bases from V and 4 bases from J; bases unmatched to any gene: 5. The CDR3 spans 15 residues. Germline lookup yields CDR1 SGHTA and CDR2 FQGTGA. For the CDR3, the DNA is TGTGCCAGCAGCCCCATAGCGGGAGGATACAATGAGCAGTTCTTC. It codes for CASSPIAGGYNEQFF. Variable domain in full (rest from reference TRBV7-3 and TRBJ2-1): GAGVSQTPSNKVTEKGKYVELRCDPISGHTALYWYRQSLGQGPEFLIYFQGTGAADDSGLPNDRFFAVRPEGSVSTLKIQRTERGDSAVYLCASSPIAGGYNEQFFGPGTRLTVL.

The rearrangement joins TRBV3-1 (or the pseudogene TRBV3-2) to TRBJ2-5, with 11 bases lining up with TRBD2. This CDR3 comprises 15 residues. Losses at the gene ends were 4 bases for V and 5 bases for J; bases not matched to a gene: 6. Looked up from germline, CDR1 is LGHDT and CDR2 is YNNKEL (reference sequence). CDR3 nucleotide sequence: TGTGCCAGCAGCCTACTAGCGGGAGTCAGGGAGACCCAGTACTTC. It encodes CASSLLAGVRETQYF.

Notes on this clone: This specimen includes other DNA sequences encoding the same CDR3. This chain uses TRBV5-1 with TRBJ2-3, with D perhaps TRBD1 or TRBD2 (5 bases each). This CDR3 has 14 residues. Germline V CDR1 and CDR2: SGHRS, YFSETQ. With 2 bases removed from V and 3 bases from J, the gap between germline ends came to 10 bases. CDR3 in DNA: TGCGCCAGCAGCTTAGGGTGGGGGACAGATACGCAGTATTTT. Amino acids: CASSLGWGTDTQYF. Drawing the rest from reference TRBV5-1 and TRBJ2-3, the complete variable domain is KAGVTQTPRYLIKTRGQQVTLSCSPISGHRSVSWYQQTPGQGLQFLFEYFSETQRNKGNFPGRFSGRQFSNSRSEMNVSTLELGDSALYLCASSLGWGTDTQYFGPGTRLTVL.

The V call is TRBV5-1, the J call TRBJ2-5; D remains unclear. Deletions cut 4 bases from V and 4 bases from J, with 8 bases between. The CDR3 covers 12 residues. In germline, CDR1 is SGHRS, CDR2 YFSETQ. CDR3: CASSPGGETQYF. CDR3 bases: TGCGCCAGCAGCCCCGGTGGAGAGACCCAGTACTTC.